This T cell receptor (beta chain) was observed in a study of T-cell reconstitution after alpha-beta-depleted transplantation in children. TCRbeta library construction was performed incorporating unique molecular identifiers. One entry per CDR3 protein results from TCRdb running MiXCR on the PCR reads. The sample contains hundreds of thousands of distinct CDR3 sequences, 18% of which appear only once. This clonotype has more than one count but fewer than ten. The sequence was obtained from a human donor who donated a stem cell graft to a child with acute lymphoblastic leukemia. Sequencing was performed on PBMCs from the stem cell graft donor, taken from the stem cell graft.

The CDR3 DNA sequence: TGTGCCAGCAAAAACCAGGAGGGCAATCAGCCCCAGCATTTT. Its protein is CASKNQEGNQPQHF. The chain joins TRBV12-3 or TRBV12-4 to TRBJ1-5; D gene uncertain. V shed 7 bases and J shed 2 bases, with 12 bases lying between them. The CDR3 spans 14 residues.